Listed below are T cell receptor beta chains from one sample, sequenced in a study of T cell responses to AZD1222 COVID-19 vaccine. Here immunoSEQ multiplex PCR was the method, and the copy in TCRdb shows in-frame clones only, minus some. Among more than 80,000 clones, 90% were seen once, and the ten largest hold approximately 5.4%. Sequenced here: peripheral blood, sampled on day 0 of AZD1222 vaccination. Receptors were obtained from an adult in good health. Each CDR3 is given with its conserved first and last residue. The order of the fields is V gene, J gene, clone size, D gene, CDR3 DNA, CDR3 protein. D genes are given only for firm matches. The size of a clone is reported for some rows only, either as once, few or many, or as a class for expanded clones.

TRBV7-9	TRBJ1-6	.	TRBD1	TGTGCCAGCAGCGTCGAGACAGGGCATTCACCCCTCCACTTT	CASSVETGHSPLHF
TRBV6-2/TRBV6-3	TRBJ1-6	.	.	TGTGCCAGCAGTTACTCCTGGGGGGAATCACCCCTCCACTTT	CASSYSWGESPLHF
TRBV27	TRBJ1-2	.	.	TGTGCCAGCAGTTTATCTGGCTACACCTTC	CASSLSGYTF
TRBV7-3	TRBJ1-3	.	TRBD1	TGTGCCAGCAGCTGGACAGGGGGCTCAGGAAACACCATATATTTT	CASSWTGGSGNTIYF
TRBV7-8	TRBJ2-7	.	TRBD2	TGTGCCAGCAGCTTAGGATGGGCTAGCGGGAGCGAGCAGTACTTC	CASSLGWASGSEQYF
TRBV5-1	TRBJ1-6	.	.	TGCGCCAGCAGCTCCCGACCGGAGGCGGGCTATAATTCACCCCTCCACTTT	CASSSRPEAGYNSPLHF
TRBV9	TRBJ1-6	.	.	TGTGCCAGCAGCGTGGGGGTCCTTAATTCACCCCTCCACTTT	CASSVGVLNSPLHF
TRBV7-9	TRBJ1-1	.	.	TGTGCCAGCAGCGAATCCGGCGGGGGGCGTTGGGCTTTCTTT	CASSESGGGRWAFF
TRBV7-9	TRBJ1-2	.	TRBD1	TGTGCCAGCAGCTTACCGACAGGGGTCTATGGCTACACCTTC	CASSLPTGVYGYTF
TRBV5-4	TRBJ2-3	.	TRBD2	TGTGCCAGCAGCCCCCCGGAGGGAGGAGCGGGAGTCCATACGCAGTATTTT	CASSPPEGGAGVHTQYF
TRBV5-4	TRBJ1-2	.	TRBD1	TGTGCCAGCAGCTTGGAAACAGGGGGTGGCTACACCTTC	CASSLETGGGYTF
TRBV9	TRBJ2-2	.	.	TGTGCCAGCAGCCCGCAGACGAACACCGGGGAGCTGTTTTTT	CASSPQTNTGELFF
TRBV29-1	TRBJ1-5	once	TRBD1	TGCAGCGTTACAGGGGGCGCGGATCAGCCCCAGCATTTT	CSVTGGADQPQHF
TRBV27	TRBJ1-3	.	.	TGTGCCAGCATCTCTTCCACCGCCTCTGGAAACACCATATATTTT	CASISSTASGNTIYF
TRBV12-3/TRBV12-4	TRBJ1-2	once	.	TGTGCCACGGCGGGGCCGAACTATGGCTACACCTTC	CATAGPNYGYTF
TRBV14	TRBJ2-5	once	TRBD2	TGTGCCAGCAGCCAAGCTTTTAGCGGGTTAGAAGAGACCCAGTACTTC	CASSQAFSGLEETQYF
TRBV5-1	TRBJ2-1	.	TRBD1	TGCGCCAGCAGCTTGACAGGGGTTATATCCTACAATGAGCAGTTCTTC	CASSLTGVISYNEQFF
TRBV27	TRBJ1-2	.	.	TGTGCCAGCAGTGGGGTGGGCTATGGCTACACCTTC	CASSGVGYGYTF
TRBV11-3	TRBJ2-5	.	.	TGTGCCAGCAGCTTAGATTCCCAAGAGACCCAGTACTTC	CASSLDSQETQYF
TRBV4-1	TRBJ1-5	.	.	TGCGCCAGCAGCCAGAGAGAGGGCAATCAGCCCCAGCATTTT	CASSQREGNQPQHF
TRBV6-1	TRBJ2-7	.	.	TGTGCCTCGCAGTATAGGGGCGAAACTATACGAGGGCAGTACTTC	CASQYRGETIRGQYF
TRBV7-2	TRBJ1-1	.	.	TGTGCCAGCAGCTTAGCGGTTGGTGGAGCTTTCTTT	CASSLAVGGAFF
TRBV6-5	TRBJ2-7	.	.	TGTGCCAGCAGGCCCGGGGGAGTGTACGAGCAGTACTTC	CASRPGGVYEQYF
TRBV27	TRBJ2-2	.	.	TGTGCCAGCAGTTTATCTTTCACCGGGGAGCTGTTTTTT	CASSLSFTGELFF
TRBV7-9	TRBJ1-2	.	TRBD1	TGTGCCAGCAGCTTACAGATAAACAGGGGGGACTATGGCTACACCTTC	CASSLQINRGDYGYTF
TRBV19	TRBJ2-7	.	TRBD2	TGTGCCAGTAGTATTCTGACTAGCGGAGGCAACGTCAACTACGAGCAGTACTTC	CASSILTSGGNVNYEQYF
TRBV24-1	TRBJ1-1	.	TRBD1	TGTGCCACCATGGGACAGGTTGACACTGAAGCTTTCTTT	CATMGQVDTEAFF
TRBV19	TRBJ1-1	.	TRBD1	TGTGCCAGTAGTGCCAGGGACAGGGGGTTGGACACTGAAGCTTTCTTT	CASSARDRGLDTEAFF
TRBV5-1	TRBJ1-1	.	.	TGCGCCAGCAGCTTGGAAGTGAACACTGAAGCTTTCTTT	CASSLEVNTEAFF
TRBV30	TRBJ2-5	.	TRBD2	TGTGCCTTAGCTAGCGGTTACCAAGAGACCCAGTACTTC	CALASGYQETQYF
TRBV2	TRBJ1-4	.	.	TGTGCCAGCAGGTGGGAGGTGGAAAAACTGTTTTTT	CASRWEVEKLFF
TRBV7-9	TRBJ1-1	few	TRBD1	TGTGCCAGCAGCCAGGGACAGGGGGCGAACACTGAAGCTTTCTTT	CASSQGQGANTEAFF
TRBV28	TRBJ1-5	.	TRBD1	TGTGCCAGCAGTCTTACAGGGGGCGGGAATCAGCCCCAGCATTTT	CASSLTGGGNQPQHF
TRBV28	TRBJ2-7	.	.	TGTGCCAGCAGTCCTTTGAGCTCCTACGAGCAGTACTTC	CASSPLSSYEQYF
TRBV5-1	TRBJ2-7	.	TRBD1	TGCGCCAGCAGCTTGGCCGACAGGGACTACGAGCAGTACTTC	CASSLADRDYEQYF
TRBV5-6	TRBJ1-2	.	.	TGTGCCAGCAGCTTGGGGGTTTTGGGCGACTATGGCTACACCTTC	CASSLGVLGDYGYTF
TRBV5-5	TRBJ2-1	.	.	TGTGCCAGCAGCTTGTTTGGATACAATGAGCAGTTCTTC	CASSLFGYNEQFF
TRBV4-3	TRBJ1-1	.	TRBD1	TGCGCCAGCAGCCAAGACCAGGGGGTGAGGACTGAAGCTTTCTTT	CASSQDQGVRTEAFF
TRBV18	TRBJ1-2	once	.	TGTGCCAGCTCACCACCTGGGGGGAACTATGGCTACACCTTC	CASSPPGGNYGYTF
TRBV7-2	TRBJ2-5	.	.	TGTGCCAGCAGCTTATCGGCCCAAGAGACCCAGTACTTC	CASSLSAQETQYF
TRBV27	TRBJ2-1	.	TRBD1	TGTGCCAGCGGATGGGACAGGGATGGGGGTGAGCAGTTCTTC	CASGWDRDGGEQFF
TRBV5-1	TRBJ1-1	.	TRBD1	TGCGCCAGCAGAAGGGACAGTATGAACACTGAAGCTTTCTTT	CASRRDSMNTEAFF